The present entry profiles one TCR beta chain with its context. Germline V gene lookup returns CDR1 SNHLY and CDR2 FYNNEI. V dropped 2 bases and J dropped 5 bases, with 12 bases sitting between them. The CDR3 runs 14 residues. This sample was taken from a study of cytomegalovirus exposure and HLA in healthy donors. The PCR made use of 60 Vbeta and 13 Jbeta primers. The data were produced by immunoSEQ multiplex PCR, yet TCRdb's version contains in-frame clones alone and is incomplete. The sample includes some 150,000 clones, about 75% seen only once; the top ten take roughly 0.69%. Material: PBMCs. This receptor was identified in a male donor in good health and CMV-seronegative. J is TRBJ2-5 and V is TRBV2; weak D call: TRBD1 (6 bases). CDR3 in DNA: TGTGCCAGCAGTGAATGGCAGGGGATGGAGACCCAGTACTTC. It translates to CASSEWQGMETQYF.